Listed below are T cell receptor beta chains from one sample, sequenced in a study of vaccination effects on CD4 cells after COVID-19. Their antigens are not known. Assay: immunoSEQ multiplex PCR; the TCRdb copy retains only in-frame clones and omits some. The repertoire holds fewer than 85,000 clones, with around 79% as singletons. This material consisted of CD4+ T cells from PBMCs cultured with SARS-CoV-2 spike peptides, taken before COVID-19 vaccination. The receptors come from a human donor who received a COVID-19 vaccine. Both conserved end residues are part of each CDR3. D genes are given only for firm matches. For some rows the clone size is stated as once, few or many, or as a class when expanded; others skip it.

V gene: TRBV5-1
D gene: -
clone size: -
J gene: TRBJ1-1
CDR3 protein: CASGRQDHTEAFF
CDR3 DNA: TGCGCCAGCGGGCGACAGGACCACACTGAAGCTTTCTTT

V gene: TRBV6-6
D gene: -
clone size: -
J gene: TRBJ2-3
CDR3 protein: CASSPVTDTQYF
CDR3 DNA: TGTGCCAGCAGTCCAGTCACAGATACGCAGTATTTT

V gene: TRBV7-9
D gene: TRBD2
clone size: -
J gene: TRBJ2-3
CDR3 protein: CASSLGLAGLPLTDTQYF
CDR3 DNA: TGTGCCAGCAGCTTAGGACTAGCGGGGCTACCACTCACAGATACGCAGTATTTT

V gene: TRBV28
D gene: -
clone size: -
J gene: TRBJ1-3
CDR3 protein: CASVGGSGNTIYF
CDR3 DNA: TGTGCCAGCGTAGGAGGCTCTGGAAACACCATATATTTT

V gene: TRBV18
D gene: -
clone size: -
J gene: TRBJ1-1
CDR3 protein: CASSPLNTEAFF
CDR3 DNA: TGTGCCAGCTCACCACTGAACACTGAAGCTTTCTTT

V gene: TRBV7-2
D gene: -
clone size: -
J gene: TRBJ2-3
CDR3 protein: CASSLATGTDTQYF
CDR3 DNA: TGTGCCAGCAGCTTAGCGACAGGCACAGATACGCAGTATTTT

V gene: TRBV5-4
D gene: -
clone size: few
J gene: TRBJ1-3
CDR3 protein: CASSLDGGSSGNTIYF
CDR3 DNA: TGTGCCAGCAGCTTGGACGGTGGAAGCTCTGGAAACACCATATATTTT

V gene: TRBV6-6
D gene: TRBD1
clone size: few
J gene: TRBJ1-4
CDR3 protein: CASSRSGGGFEKLFF
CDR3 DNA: TGTGCCAGCAGTCGATCAGGGGGCGGGTTTGAAAAACTGTTTTTT

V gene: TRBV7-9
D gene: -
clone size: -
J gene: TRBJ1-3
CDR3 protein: CASSITGNTIYF
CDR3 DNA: TGTGCCAGCAGTATCACTGGAAACACCATATATTTT

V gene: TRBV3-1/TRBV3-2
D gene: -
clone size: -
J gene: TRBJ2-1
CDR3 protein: CASSQDRLPYNEQFF
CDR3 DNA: TGTGCCAGCAGCCAAGATAGACTCCCCTACAATGAGCAGTTCTTC

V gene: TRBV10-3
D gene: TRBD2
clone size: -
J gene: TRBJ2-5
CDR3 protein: CAISVYPSGEETQYF
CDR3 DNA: TGTGCCATCAGTGTGTATCCTAGCGGGGAAGAGACCCAGTACTTC

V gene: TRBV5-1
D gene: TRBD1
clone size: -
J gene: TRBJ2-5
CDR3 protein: CASSLTGTGGETQYF
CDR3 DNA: TGCGCCAGCAGCTTGACCGGGACAGGGGGAGAGACCCAGTACTTC

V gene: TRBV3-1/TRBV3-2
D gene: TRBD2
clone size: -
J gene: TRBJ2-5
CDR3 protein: CASSQIAGGPEGTQYF
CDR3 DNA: TGTGCCAGCAGCCAGATCGCGGGGGGGCCCGAAGGGACCCAGTACTTC

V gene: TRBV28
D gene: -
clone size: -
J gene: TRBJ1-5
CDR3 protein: CASRASNQPQHF
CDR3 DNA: TGTGCCAGCAGAGCCTCCAATCAGCCCCAGCATTTT

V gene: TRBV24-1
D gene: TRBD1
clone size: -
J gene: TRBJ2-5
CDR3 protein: CATSDSSTGETQYF
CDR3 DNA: TGTGCCACCAGTGATTCCTCGACAGGGGAGACCCAGTACTTC

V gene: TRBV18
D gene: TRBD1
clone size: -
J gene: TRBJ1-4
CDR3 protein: CASSQGQDEKLFF
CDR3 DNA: TGTGCCAGCTCACAGGGACAGGATGAAAAACTGTTTTTT

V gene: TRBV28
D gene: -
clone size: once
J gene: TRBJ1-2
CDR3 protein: CASRTGNQRYTF
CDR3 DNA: TGTGCCAGCCGAACAGGGAATCAACGCTACACCTTC

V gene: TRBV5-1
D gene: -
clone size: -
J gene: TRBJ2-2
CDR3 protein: CASSLAYGSAGTLNTGELFF
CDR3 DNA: TGCGCCAGCAGCTTGGCCTACGGTTCCGCAGGGACATTGAACACCGGGGAGCTGTTTTTT

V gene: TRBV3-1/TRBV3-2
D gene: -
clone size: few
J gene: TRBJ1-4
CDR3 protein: CASSQDRKGEKLFF
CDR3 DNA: TGTGCCAGCAGCCAAGACAGAAAGGGGGAAAAACTGTTTTTT

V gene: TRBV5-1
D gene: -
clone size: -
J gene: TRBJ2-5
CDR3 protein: CASRDESSVETQYF
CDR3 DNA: TGCGCCAGCAGAGATGAGTCTAGTGTAGAGACCCAGTACTTC

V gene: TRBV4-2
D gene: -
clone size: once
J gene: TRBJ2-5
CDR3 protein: CASSQGAGAYETQYF
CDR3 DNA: TGTGCCAGCAGCCAAGGTGCGGGGGCTTATGAGACCCAGTACTTC

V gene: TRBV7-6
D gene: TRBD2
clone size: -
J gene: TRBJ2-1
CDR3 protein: CASSLGLTSGGHEQFF
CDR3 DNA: TGTGCCAGCAGCTTAGGGTTAACTAGCGGGGGTCATGAGCAGTTCTTC

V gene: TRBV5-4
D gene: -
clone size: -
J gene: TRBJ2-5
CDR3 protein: CASSLEGKVETQYF
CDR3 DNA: TGTGCCAGCAGCTTGGAAGGCAAGGTGGAGACCCAGTACTTC

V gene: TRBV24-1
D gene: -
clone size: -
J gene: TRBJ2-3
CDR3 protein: CATSAAGTQYF
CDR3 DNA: TGTGCCACCAGTGCGGCAGGTACGCAGTATTTT

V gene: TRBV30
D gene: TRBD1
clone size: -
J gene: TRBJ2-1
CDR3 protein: CAGGQGAYNEQFF
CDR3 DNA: TGTGCCGGGGGACAGGGGGCTTACAATGAGCAGTTCTTC

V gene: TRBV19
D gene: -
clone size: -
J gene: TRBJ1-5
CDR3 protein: CASSFPADGNQPQHF
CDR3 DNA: TGTGCCAGTAGTTTCCCGGCGGACGGCAATCAGCCCCAGCATTTT

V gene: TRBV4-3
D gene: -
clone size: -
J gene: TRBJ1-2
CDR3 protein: CASSDSLGGGRSGYTF
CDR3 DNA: TGCGCCAGCAGCGATTCCTTGGGAGGGGGTCGATCGGGCTACACCTTC

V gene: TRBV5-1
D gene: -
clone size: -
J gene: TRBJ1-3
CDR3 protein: CASSSEAGFPGNTIYF
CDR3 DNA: TGCGCCAGCAGTTCCGAAGCGGGGTTCCCTGGAAACACCATATATTTT

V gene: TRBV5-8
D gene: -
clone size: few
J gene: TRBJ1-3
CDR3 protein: CASIGNTIYF
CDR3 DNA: TGTGCCAGCATTGGAAACACCATATATTTT

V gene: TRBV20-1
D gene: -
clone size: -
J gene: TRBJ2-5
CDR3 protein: CSASRGGNQETQYF
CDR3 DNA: TGCAGTGCTAGTCGCGGGGGCAACCAAGAGACCCAGTACTTC

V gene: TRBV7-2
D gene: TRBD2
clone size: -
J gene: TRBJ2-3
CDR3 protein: CASSLGVSLAGATQYF
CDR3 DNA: TGTGCCAGCAGCTTAGGAGTTTCACTAGCGGGGGCTACGCAGTATTTT

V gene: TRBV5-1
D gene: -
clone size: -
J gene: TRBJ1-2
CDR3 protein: CASSFSQGISYGYTF
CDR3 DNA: TGCGCCAGCAGCTTTTCTCAGGGGATAAGCTATGGCTACACCTTC

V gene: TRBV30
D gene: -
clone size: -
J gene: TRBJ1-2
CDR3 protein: CAWCLRTGGYTF
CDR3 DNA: TGTGCCTGGTGTCTCCGGACGGGCGGCTACACCTTC

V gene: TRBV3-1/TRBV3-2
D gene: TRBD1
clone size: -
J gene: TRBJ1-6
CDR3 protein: CASGDRGHNSPLHF
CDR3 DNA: TGTGCCAGCGGGGACAGGGGCCATAATTCACCCCTCCACTTT

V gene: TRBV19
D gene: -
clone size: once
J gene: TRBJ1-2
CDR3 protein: CASSVPGKANYGYTF
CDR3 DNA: TGTGCCAGTAGTGTCCCGGGGAAGGCTAACTATGGCTACACCTTC

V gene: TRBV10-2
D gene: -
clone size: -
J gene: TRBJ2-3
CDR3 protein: CASRNRGTDTQYF
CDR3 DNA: TGCGCCAGCAGGAACAGGGGCACAGATACGCAGTATTTT

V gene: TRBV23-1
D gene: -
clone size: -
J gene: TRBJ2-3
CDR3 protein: CASSQRGRTQYF
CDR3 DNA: TGCGCCAGCAGCCAACGAGGGCGGACGCAGTATTTT

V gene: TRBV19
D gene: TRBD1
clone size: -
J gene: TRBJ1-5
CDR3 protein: CASSIGGQGGSSNQPQHF
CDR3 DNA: TGTGCCAGTAGTATAGGAGGACAGGGGGGGAGTAGCAATCAGCCCCAGCATTTT

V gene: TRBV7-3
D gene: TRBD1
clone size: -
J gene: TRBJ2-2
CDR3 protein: CASSSSRDRNTGELFF
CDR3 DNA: TGTGCCAGCAGCAGTTCCCGGGACAGGAACACCGGGGAGCTGTTTTTT

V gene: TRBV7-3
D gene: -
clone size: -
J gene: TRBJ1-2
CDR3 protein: CASSPGQTPNYGYTF
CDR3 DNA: TGTGCCAGCAGCCCTGGACAGACCCCTAACTATGGCTACACCTTC